Presented here are 27 T cell receptor beta chains from one specimen sequenced in a study of vaccination and CD4 T cells after COVID-19. These receptors lack a known antigen. The assay that was used to sequence DNA from cultured CD4+ T cells was the Oncomine TCR Beta short-read assay. TCRdb redid the calling of the PCR reads with MiXCR, one entry per CDR3 protein. The sample has about 9,100 distinct CDR3 sequences, approximately 67% seen once. Treatment described: roughly 10-day PBMC culture with coronavirus spike peptide pools or control peptides (ViraFEST assay). The specimen was CD4+ T cells from blood, cultured in vitro. Receptors were obtained from a human donor who had recovered from COVID-19.

This chain links TRBV28 with TRBJ1-1, with a tentative D call TRBD1 (6 bases). Trimming took off 7 bases at V and 2 bases at J, with 11 bases between the two ends. Germline V CDR1 and CDR2: MDHEN, SYDVKM. CDR3 size: 13 residues. CDR3 nucleotides: TGTGCCAGCACCCGGGGGCGAAACACTGAAGCTTTCTTT. This translates into CASTRGRNTEAFF.

The chain employs TRBV20-1 and TRBJ1-1; tentative D call: TRBD1 (6 bases). The CDR3 runs 15 residues. Trimming pared 0 bases from V and 8 bases from J, leaving 19 bases between. CDR1 DFQATT and CDR2 SNEGSKA come from the germline V gene (reference sequence). CDR3 sequence (DNA): TGCAGTGCTAGAGACAGGATCCAGGGGCTCTTCGAAGCTTTCTTT. This translates into CSARDRIQGLFEAFF.

The V and J genes are TRBV19 and TRBJ1-1, with 10 bases identical to TRBD1. This CDR3 contains 15 residues. Losses at the gene ends were 5 bases for V and 1 base for J; bases not matched to a gene: 4. Germline-derived CDR1 and CDR2 are LNHDA and SQIVND (reference sequence). The CDR3 coding sequence is TGTGCCAGTAGTCGACAGGGGGCCGAGAACACTGAAGCTTTCTTT. It translates to CASSRQGAENTEAFF.

This sequence joins TRBV7-2 and TRBJ1-2; no clear D gene. The CDR3 length is 13 residues. In germline, CDR1 is SGHTA, CDR2 FQGNSA. V was pared by 3 bases and J by 8 bases, with 13 bases between. CDR3 in DNA: TGTGCCAGCAGCTTTGCCCCCGAGAACGGCTACACCTTC. As protein: CASSFAPENGYTF.

The rearrangement links TRBV20-1 to TRBJ2-7; 12 bases line up with TRBD2. The V gene end was trimmed by 6 bases and the J gene end by 4 bases; junction bases not matched to a gene: 13. Looked up from germline, CDR1 is DFQATT and CDR2 is SNEGSKA (reference sequence). The CDR3 length is 16 residues. The CDR3 nucleotides are TGCAGTGCAGTTGGACTAGCGGGACTACTTAGGTACGAGCAGTACTTC. This codes for CSAVGLAGLLRYEQYF.

This sequence joins TRBV6-1 and TRBJ2-3; D perhaps matches TRBD1 (6 bases). The CDR3 has 15 residues. V lost 5 bases and J 6 bases, leaving 18 bases between the germline ends. Germline values: CDR1 MNHNS, CDR2 SASEGT. Here the CDR3 reads CASSPRQALVDTQYF. CDR3 in DNA: TGTGCCAGCAGTCCACGACAGGCGTTAGTGGATACGCAGTATTTT.

This clonotype is categorized as large. The genes are TRBV10-3 and TRBJ2-1, with D maybe TRBD1 (6 bases). V was pared by 8 bases and J by 0 bases, with 14 bases between. Germline CDR1 is ENHRY and CDR2 is SYGVKD. The CDR3 has 15 residues. This chain's CDR3 is CAIQGQLSSYNEQFF. The CDR3 coding sequence is TGTGCCATCCAGGGACAACTGAGCTCCTACAATGAGCAGTTCTTC.

The rearrangement uses TRBV7-9 and TRBJ1-1, with 10 nucleotides matching TRBD1. This CDR3 is 15 amino acids long. The V gene end was trimmed by 5 bases and the J gene end by 5 bases; junction bases not matched to a gene: 8. CDR1 is SEHNR and CDR2 is FQNEAQ in the germline V gene (reference sequence). In DNA, the CDR3 is TGTGCCAGCAGCGCCACCCGGACAGGGGGTACTGAAGCTTTCTTT. This gives the protein CASSATRTGGTEAFF.

The DNA for the CDR3 is TGCAGTGCTTCCCGGACCCTCTATGGCTACACCTTC. Translating it yields CSASRTLYGYTF. J is TRBJ1-2 and V is TRBV20-1; D unclear. The V gene's germline CDR1 is DFQATT and CDR2 SNEGSKA (reference sequence). The ends were cut back, 5 bases at V and 4 bases at J, with 11 bases in the middle. There are 12 residues in the CDR3.

This clonotype showed up just a few times. The CDR3 is CSALAGNTGELFF. The CDR3 DNA reads TGCAGTGCTCTAGCGGGGAACACCGGGGAGCTGTTTTTT. The V and J genes are TRBV20-1 and TRBJ2-2; 8 bases agree with TRBD2. J was trimmed by 1 base and V by 5 bases; bases with no gene match: 0. Germline CDR1 and CDR2: DFQATT and SNEGSKA (reference sequence). The CDR3 totals 13 residues.

The chain combines TRBV11-3 with TRBJ2-1; D is perhaps TRBD1 (6 bases). This CDR3 spans 13 amino acids. V was clipped by 9 bases and J by 1 base, with 10 bases between them. Per the germline V gene, CDR1 is SGHNT and CDR2 is YENEEA. The CDR3: CASEQGSYNEQFF. The CDR3 DNA sequence: TGTGCCAGTGAACAGGGATCCTACAATGAGCAGTTCTTC.

The CDR3 nucleotides are TGTGCCAGCAGCGCGAGCCCGGGACGCTATGGCTACACCTTC. Protein: CASSASPGRYGYTF. The chain employs TRBV7-2 and TRBJ1-2, with D perhaps TRBD1 (5 bases). The germline gives CDR1 SGHTA, CDR2 FQGNSA. V lost 5 bases and J 4 bases, leaving 14 bases between the germline ends. CDR3 length: 14 amino acids.

This CDR3 is CASSSLTDGPTLHF. CDR3 DNA sequence: TGTGCCAGTAGTAGTCTAACCGACGGACCAACCCTCCACTTT. V and J are TRBV19 and TRBJ1-6, with unresolved D. Trimming stripped 4 bases from V and 14 bases from J, with 18 bases between. The germline V gene encodes CDR1 LNHDA and CDR2 SQIVND (reference sequence). The CDR3 consists of 14 residues.

This chain uses TRBV2 with TRBJ2-7, with a tentative D call TRBD1 (6 bases). The CDR3 consists of 15 residues. V dropped 3 bases and J dropped 1 base, with 13 bases sitting between them. Germline CDR1 reads SNHLY; CDR2 reads FYNNEI. The CDR3 is CASSERTEGSYEQYF. The CDR3 nucleotides are TGTGCCAGCAGTGAGCGGACAGAAGGGTCCTACGAGCAGTACTTC.

This sequence joins TRBV7-8 and TRBJ1-5; 7 nucleotides line up with TRBD1. The CDR3 has 15 amino acids. With V trimmed by 3 bases and J by 7 bases, 9 bases remained unmatched. The germline V gene encodes CDR1 SGHVS and CDR2 FQNEAQ. The CDR3 is CASSFSRGGRQPQHF. The CDR3 DNA reads as TGTGCCAGCAGCTTTTCCAGGGGGGGAAGGCAGCCCCAGCATTTT.

This clonotype was observed a few times. The CDR3 here is CASSETRAREAFF. The DNA for the CDR3 is TGTGCCAGCAGTGAGACCCGGGCCAGGGAAGCTTTCTTT. The rearrangement joins TRBV6-1 to TRBJ1-1; D gene unclear. Germline CDR1 and CDR2: MNHNS and SASEGT. The CDR3 length is 13 residues. Trimming took 3 bases from V and 8 from J, leaving 13 bases between them.

In its sample, this clonotype was seen once. CDR3 protein: CATSRDGQGINYGYTF. The CDR3 DNA follows: TGTGCCACCAGCAGAGATGGACAGGGCATTAACTATGGCTACACCTTC. The chain carries TRBV15 and TRBJ1-2; the match to TRBD1 covers 8 bases. Germline CDR1 reads LNHNV; CDR2 reads YYDKDF (reference sequence). V was pared by 0 bases and J by 1 base, with 4 bases of the junction left unmatched. The length of the CDR3 is 16 residues.

J is TRBJ1-2 and V is TRBV6-1; 8 nucleotides match TRBD1. Germline loops: CDR1 MNHNS, CDR2 SASEGT. CDR3 size: 15 residues. After removal of 4 bases from V and 0 bases from J, the junction contained 4 bases not matched to a gene. The CDR3 here is CASSGTGRSNYGYTF. The CDR3, as DNA: TGTGCCAGCAGTGGGACAGGGCGGTCTAACTATGGCTACACCTTC.

Concerning this clonotype: At one end the junction does not follow the germline gene, possibly because of a read error. The rearrangement joins TRBV6-2 or TRBV6-3 to TRBJ1-3, with TRBD1 as a possible D gene (6 bases). The germline CDR1 and CDR2 sequences are MNHEY and SVGEGT. CDR3 size: 13 residues. The CDR3: CASSPPGQGAADF. CDR3 nucleotide sequence: TGTGCCAGCAGTCCCCCGGGACAAGGGGCGGCTGATTTT.

V and J are TRBV2 and TRBJ1-6; D is unresolved. Germline assignment: CDR1 SNHLY and CDR2 FYNNEI. V lost 6 bases and J lost 10, with 13 bases in between. The CDR3 is 13 residues long. CDR3 loop: CASRDFDGSPLHF. CDR3 DNA: TGTGCCAGCAGGGATTTCGATGGGTCACCCCTCCACTTT. Looking up the rest from reference TRBV2 and TRBJ1-6 gives the full variable domain: EPEVTQTPSHQVTQMGQEVILRCVPISNHLYFYWYRQILGQKVEFLVSFYNNEISEKSEIFDDQFSVERPDGSNFTLKIRSTKLEDSAMYFCASRDFDGSPLHFGNGTRLTVT.

The chain links TRBV12-3 or TRBV12-4 to TRBJ1-1; unclear D gene. Trimming left V 7 bases short and J 1 base short, with 13 bases between. CDR3 length: 14 residues. CDR3 nucleotides: TGTGCCAGCACTCTAGCTTCCTGGAACACTGAAGCTTTCTTT. Translation gives CASTLASWNTEAFF.

V gene TRBV7-6 combines with J gene TRBJ2-2, with 15 nucleotides matching TRBD2. Trimming cost V 3 bases and J 7 bases; bases outside gene matches: 0. The CDR3 length is 15 residues. Germline CDR1 and CDR2: SGHVS and FNYEAQ. CDR3 amino acids: CASSLGLAGGGELFF. CDR3 nucleotides: TGTGCCAGCAGCTTGGGACTAGCGGGAGGCGGGGAGCTGTTTTTT.

The chain is built from TRBV6-5 and TRBJ1-1; 9 bases are shared with TRBD1. This CDR3 is built from 16 residues. J was trimmed by 5 bases and V by 2 bases; bases with no gene match: 9. Per the germline V gene, CDR1 is MNHEY and CDR2 is SVGAGI. The CDR3 DNA is TGTGCCAGCAGTTACCTGGGACAGGGAGAGCGGACTGAAGCTTTCTTT. Translated: CASSYLGQGERTEAFF.

The rearrangement uses TRBV2 and TRBJ2-7, with D unclear. CDR3 size: 14 residues. Germline CDR1 is SNHLY and CDR2 is FYNNEI. The V and J ends lost 4 bases and 7 bases respectively, with 17 bases between them. The CDR3 region has the DNA TGTGCCAGCAGTGCGTGGCAGCCTCCTGGGGAGCAGTACTTC. As protein: CASSAWQPPGEQYF.

The chain has TRBV19 and TRBJ2-5; possible D gene TRBD2, 5 bases. Germline V gene data show CDR1 as LNHDA and CDR2 as SQIVND (reference sequence). The CDR3 length is 15 residues. V lost 7 bases, J lost 5 bases, and 20 bases lay in between. CDR3 protein: CASTTTGPGEETQYF. Written as DNA, the CDR3 is TGTGCCAGTACAACAACCGGCCCTGGGGAGGAGACCCAGTACTTC.

The V and J genes are TRBV6-1 and TRBJ2-3; TRBD1 matches at 7 bases. CDR1 is MNHNS, CDR2 SASEGT, per germline. The CDR3 is 14 residues long. Germline trimming cut 5 bases from V and 1 base from J; bases unmatched to any gene: 3. The CDR3 region is CASSRQGRTDTQYF. The DNA of the CDR3 is TGTGCCAGCAGTAGACAGGGACGCACAGATACGCAGTATTTT.

Written as DNA, the CDR3 is TGTGCCAGCAGCCTGGAGGGCAGTCTGAACACTGAAGCTTTCTTT. Translated: CASSLEGSLNTEAFF. This rearrangement joins TRBV7-2 to TRBJ1-1, with no clear D. Trimming took 5 bases from V and 0 from J, leaving 13 bases between them. Germline V gives CDR1 SGHTA, CDR2 FQGNSA. The CDR3 is 15 residues long. The full variable domain, in which reference TRBV7-2 and TRBJ1-1 provide the parts outside the CDR3, is GAGVSQSPSNKVTEKGKDVELRCDPISGHTALYWYRQSLGQGLEFLIYFQGNSAPDKSGLPSDRFSAERTGGSVSTLTIQRTQQEDSAVYLCASSLEGSLNTEAFFGQGTRLTVV.